These 26 T cell receptor beta chains share one sample of origin, sequenced in a study of cytomegalovirus exposure and HLA in healthy donors. The PCR made use of 60 Vbeta and 13 Jbeta primers. The repertoire was sequenced with immunoSEQ multiplex PCR; TCRdb's copy has only in-frame clones and lacks some. The table shows 130,000 or so clones, with over 60% occurring only once. The sequencing sample was made of PBMCs. These receptor sequences come from a woman in her thirties or forties in good health and CMV-seronegative.

The rearrangement joins TRBV28 to TRBJ2-1, with D uncertain. Per germline, CDR1 MDHEN and CDR2 SYDVKM. V was trimmed by 1 base and J by 4 bases, leaving 8 bases between them. This CDR3 comprises 14 residues. The CDR3 reads CASSLFGGYNEQFF. CDR3 DNA sequence: TGTGCCAGCAGTTTATTCGGCGGATACAATGAGCAGTTCTTC.

The chain uses TRBV11-2 and TRBJ2-7, with 7 bases fitting TRBD1. CDR1 SGHAT and CDR2 FQNNGV come from the germline V gene. The V segment lost 1 base and the J segment 3 bases; nucleotides outside the gene matches: 3. The CDR3 totals 14 residues. The CDR3 bases are TGTGCCAGCAGCTTAGGAGGGGGCCTCTACGAGCAGTACTTC. It codes for CASSLGGGLYEQYF.

In nucleotides, the CDR3 is TGCGCCAGCAGCCAAGAGGTCGGTACGCAGTATTTT. Translated, it gives CASSQEVGTQYF. The chain has TRBV4-1 and TRBJ2-3, with unresolved D. This CDR3 region has 12 residues. Between the trimmed V and J ends, which lost 0 bases and 8 bases, there was a span of 6 bases. CDR1 is MGHRA and CDR2 is YSYEKL in the germline V gene.

A single count supports this clone. The V call is TRBV11-2, the J call TRBJ1-1; a weak D match, TRBD1 (6 bases). Germline V gene data show CDR1 as SGHAT and CDR2 as FQNNGV. Deletions cut 0 bases from V and 11 bases from J, with 13 bases between. There are 13 residues in the CDR3. In DNA, the CDR3 is TGTGCCAGCAGCTTAGATAGGGGGTTCTCGGCTTTCTTT. It codes for CASSLDRGFSAFF.

In its sample, this clone was seen once. The J gene is TRBJ1-1, the V gene TRBV4-3; tentative D call: TRBD1 (5 bases). V was pared by 3 bases and J by 3 bases, with 11 bases between. CDR1 and CDR2 from the germline V gene are LGHNA and YSLEER. CDR3 size: 14 residues. CDR3 protein: CASSQQGPDTEAFF. The CDR3 DNA follows: TGCGCCAGCAGCCAGCAGGGTCCGGACACTGAAGCTTTCTTT.

V usage is TRBV5-4 and J usage is TRBJ2-7; 7 bases map to TRBD2. Germline V lookup: CDR1 SGHNT, CDR2 YYREEE (reference sequence). V gave up 0 bases and J gave up 6 bases; unmatched junction bases: 9. This CDR3 is 15 amino acids long. The CDR3 nucleotides read TGTGCCAGCAGCTTGGCGCGGGAGTTTGGTAGCGAGCAGTACTTC. Protein sequence: CASSLAREFGSEQYF.

V and J are TRBV7-8 and TRBJ1-6; D uncertain. V was trimmed by 5 bases and J by 4 bases, leaving 9 bases between them. Per the germline V gene, CDR1 is SGHVS and CDR2 is FQNEAQ. This CDR3 comprises 14 residues. CDR3 amino acids: CASSITDYNSPLHF. CDR3 DNA sequence: TGTGCCAGCAGCATAACAGATTATAATTCACCCCTCCACTTT.

The rearrangement links TRBV21-1 to TRBJ2-7; the tabulated D call, TRBD2, remains unverified against the DNA. TRBV21-1 corresponds to a pseudogene. This CDR3 comprises 18 residues. The CDR3 DNA reads TGTGCCAGCAGCCCTAACTCGTGGGAGGGCCGACGTGAGGACGAGCAGTACTTC. As protein: CASSPNSWEGRREDEQYF.

This chain uses TRBV7-2 with TRBJ1-2; D is perhaps TRBD1 (5 bases). CDR1 SGHTA and CDR2 FQGNSA come from the germline V gene. Trimming stripped 2 bases from V and 2 bases from J, with 15 bases between. The CDR3 extends over 16 amino acids. This CDR3 reads CASSLYLRQSNYGYTF. In nucleotides, the CDR3 is TGTGCCAGCAGCTTATATCTGCGACAGTCAAACTATGGCTACACCTTC.

The chain employs TRBV9 and TRBJ2-2; D might be TRBD2 (5 bases). V lost 0 bases and J 10 bases, leaving 10 bases between the germline ends. The germline V gene encodes CDR1 SGDLS and CDR2 YYNGEE. There are 13 residues in the CDR3. CDR3 region: CASSVASAAELFF. The CDR3 DNA follows: TGTGCCAGCAGCGTAGCTTCAGCGGCGGAGCTGTTTTTT.

V is TRBV13 and J is TRBJ2-2; D unclear. Germline lookup yields CDR1 PRHDT and CDR2 FYEKMQ (reference sequence). V was clipped by 2 bases and J by 0 bases, with 10 bases between them. The CDR3 covers 16 residues. As DNA, the CDR3 is TGTGCCAGCAGCTTATTATATGGGCCGAACACCGGGGAGCTGTTTTTT. Translated, it gives CASSLLYGPNTGELFF. Combining the CDR3 with reference TRBV13 and TRBJ2-2 gives the whole variable domain AAGVIQSPRHLIKEKRETATLKCYPIPRHDTVYWYQQGPGQDPQFLISFYEKMQSDKGSIPDRFSAQQFSDYHSELNMSSLELGDSALYFCASSLLYGPNTGELFFGEGSRLTVL.

The V gene is TRBV2, the J gene TRBJ2-1, with TRBD1 identical over 9 bases. J was trimmed by 1 base and V by 7 bases; bases with no gene match: 11. The CDR3 is made up of 17 amino acids. Germline CDR1 and CDR2: SNHLY and FYNNEI. The CDR3 nucleotides are TGTGCCAGCACCTTAGGGACAGGGATGGCATCCTACAATGAGCAGTTCTTC. Protein: CASTLGTGMASYNEQFF.

The rearrangement joins TRBV6-1 to TRBJ1-1; D not resolved. Looked up from germline, CDR1 is MNHNS and CDR2 is SASEGT. The CDR3 loop spans 11 amino acids. Trimming cost V 3 bases and J 11 bases, with 10 bases left between them. The CDR3: CASSEMRVAFF. In nucleotides, the CDR3 is TGTGCCAGCAGTGAGATGAGGGTGGCTTTCTTT.

The chain is built from TRBV5-6 and TRBJ2-3, with TRBD1 matching over 7 bases. Germline CDR1 SGHDT, CDR2 YYEEEE. This CDR3 has 16 residues. V shed 2 bases, J shed 2 bases, and the junction held 8 bases outside the gene matches. This chain's CDR3 is CASSFSSTGVTDTQYF. In nucleotides, the CDR3 is TGTGCCAGCAGCTTTTCCTCAACAGGGGTCACAGATACGCAGTATTTT.

There are a few counts of this clone. Different DNA sequences within this sample yield the same CDR3. V gene TRBV6-5 combines with J gene TRBJ2-5, with D unresolved. V was shortened by 5 bases and J by 5 bases, with 15 bases between the two germline ends. The CDR3 sequence is 14 residues long. The germline V gene has CDR1 MNHEY and CDR2 SVGAGI. The CDR3 bases are TGTGCCAGCAGTGAAGGTCAGGTGCAGGAGACCCAGTACTTC. This codes for CASSEGQVQETQYF.

This sequence joins TRBV5-1 and TRBJ1-1, with unresolved D. CDR3 length: 13 residues. CDR1 is SGHRS, CDR2 YFSETQ, per germline. The V gene lost 2 bases and the J gene lost 1 base, with 6 bases spanning the gap. This chain's CDR3 is CASSFAGNTEAFF. The DNA of the CDR3 is TGCGCCAGCAGCTTCGCAGGGAACACTGAAGCTTTCTTT.

This clone was counted a few times. The chain joins TRBV23-1 to TRBJ2-6; D is perhaps TRBD2 (5 bases). TRBV23-1 is an open reading frame whose function is uncertain. V was pared by 8 bases and J by 0 bases, with 20 bases between. This CDR3 has 18 residues. CDR3 nucleotides: TGCGCCAGCGGATTATGGAGGTGGAAGCTCTCTGGGGCCAACGTCCTGACTTTC. This codes for CASGLWRWKLSGANVLTF.

The chain links TRBV28 to TRBJ1-2; no clear D gene. Trimming shortened V by 5 bases and J by 5 bases, and 9 bases separated the two germline ends. The germline V gene has CDR1 MDHEN and CDR2 SYDVKM. The CDR3 contains 12 residues. CDR3 region: CASSVVRYGYTF. The CDR3 nucleotides read TGTGCCAGCAGTGTAGTTCGGTATGGCTACACCTTC.

The chain carries TRBV11-2 and TRBJ1-1; 8 nucleotides match TRBD1. The CDR3 covers 15 residues. Germline trimming cut 5 bases from V and 1 base from J; bases unmatched to any gene: 6. In germline, CDR1 is SGHAT, CDR2 FQNNGV. CDR3 in amino acids: CASSPWTGRNTEAFF. Here the CDR3 DNA reads TGTGCCAGCAGCCCATGGACAGGGAGGAACACTGAAGCTTTCTTT.

CDR3 sequence (DNA): TGCGCCAGCAGCACACAGGGTGCGGGACTAGCGGGAGGCATCACAGATACGCAGTATTTT. Residues: CASSTQGAGLAGGITDTQYF. This chain uses TRBV5-1 with TRBJ2-3; 15 nucleotides agree with TRBD2. V shed 4 bases and J 2 bases; nucleotides not matched to a gene: 14. The CDR3 spans 20 residues. Germline V gene sequence: CDR1 SGHRS, CDR2 YFSETQ. Full variable domain (missing parts from reference TRBV5-1 and TRBJ2-3): KAGVTQTPRYLIKTRGQQVTLSCSPISGHRSVSWYQQTPGQGLQFLFEYFSETQRNKGNFPGRFSGRQFSNSRSEMNVSTLELGDSALYLCASSTQGAGLAGGITDTQYFGPGTRLTVL.

The chain carries TRBV6-6 and TRBJ2-2; 9 positions agree with TRBD2. This CDR3 has 15 residues. CDR1 is MNHNY and CDR2 is SVGAGI in the germline V gene (reference sequence). J gave up 1 base and V 4 bases, and 1 base lay outside the gene matches. Here the CDR3 reads CASSWTSENTGELFF. CDR3 sequence (DNA): TGTGCCAGCAGTTGGACTAGCGAGAACACCGGGGAGCTGTTTTTT.

This chain's CDR3 is CAISDQGEEGGAGKLFF. The CDR3 region has the DNA TGTGCCATCAGTGACCAGGGGGAGGAAGGTGGTGCTGGAAAACTGTTTTTT. The J gene is TRBJ1-4, the V gene TRBV10-3; 7 positions agree with TRBD1. Germline V gene lookup returns CDR1 ENHRY and CDR2 SYGVKD. The CDR3 contains 17 residues. V trimming: 3 bases; J trimming: 10 bases; junction bases outside the gene matches: 17.

The V call is TRBV18, the J call TRBJ2-5; 9 positions agree with TRBD2. The CDR3 runs to 16 residues. Germline V lookup: CDR1 KGHSH, CDR2 LQKENI. Unmatched junction bases numbered 6, after V lost 2 bases and J lost 2 bases. The CDR3 here is CASSPTTSGRQETQYF. CDR3 sequence (DNA): TGTGCCAGCTCACCAACGACTAGCGGACGGCAAGAGACCCAGTACTTC.

The CDR3 spells CAIITGLGEQYF. CDR3 in DNA: TGTGCCATCATCACAGGGTTAGGCGAGCAGTACTTC. This chain uses TRBV10-3 with TRBJ2-5, with D tentatively TRBD1 (6 bases). The end of the DNA is better explained by TRBJ2-7, so the J call may be wrong. The CDR3 has 12 amino acids. The germline V gene encodes CDR1 ENHRY and CDR2 SYGVKD.

This clone was detected only a few times. CDR3 nucleotide sequence: TGCAGTGCCAGGCGATGGAGGGCCCAGTACTTC. This encodes CSARRWRAQYF. The gene calls are TRBV20-1 and TRBJ2-5; maybe TRBD2 (6 bases). The CDR3 is 11 residues long. V lost 6 bases to trimming and J lost 9 bases, with 14 bases between them. Germline V gene lookup returns CDR1 DFQATT and CDR2 SNEGSKA (reference sequence).

This chain connects TRBV18 to TRBJ2-3, with D possibly matching TRBD2 (6 bases). V lost 4 bases to trimming and J lost 3 bases, with 14 bases between them. The germline V gene encodes CDR1 KGHSH and CDR2 LQKENI. This CDR3 is built from 15 residues. In DNA form, the CDR3 reads TGTGCCAGCTCACTTTTCGGACTAACGACAGATACGCAGTATTTT. Its protein product is CASSLFGLTTDTQYF.